This TCR beta chain is from a study of technical replicates of blood from a few donors. The protocol was immunoSEQ multiplex PCR, while the TCRdb copy is restricted to in-frame clones and leaves out a portion. This sample has about 89,000 clones, with over 85% found just once. V lost 4 bases and J lost 2; bases outside the gene matches: 6. Germline CDR1 is MNHEY and CDR2 is SVGAGI. The CDR3 consists of 15 residues. The V and J genes are TRBV6-5 and TRBJ2-7, with TRBD2 identical over 9 bases. The source of this sequence is a human donor in good health. Source material: T cells isolated from PBMCs. CDR3 nucleotides: TGTGCCAGCAGTTTCCTTAGCGGGGGTGCCTACGAGCAGTACTTC. Translating it yields CASSFLSGGAYEQYF.